The 8 T cell receptor beta chains reported below all come from one sample, sequenced in a study of shared clonotypes between healthy human individuals. TCRdb keeps only in-frame clones here, not all; method: immunoSEQ multiplex PCR. Of 850,000 to 1,100,000 clones listed, 60% to 80% are singletons. The specimen sequenced was memory CD4+ T cells from PBMCs. As for subset: CD45RA-negative fraction. The receptors come from a man aged 18-30 years in good health. Some clones in this sample may be carry-over from other donors' samples.

Comments on this clone: Other DNA sequences of this sample code for an identical CDR3. The rearrangement uses TRBV15 and TRBJ1-4; no reliable D call. The length of the CDR3 is 14 residues. The V gene's germline CDR1 is LNHNV and CDR2 YYDKDF (reference sequence). V dropped 3 bases and J dropped 4 bases, with 9 bases sitting between them. The CDR3 loop reads CATSRDGRNEKLFF. The CDR3 coding sequence is TGTGCCACCAGCAGGGATGGCCGTAATGAAAAACTGTTTTTT.

This clone was detected a few times. The chain uses TRBV4-2 and TRBJ2-6; 7 bases fit TRBD1. The trim removed 5 bases at V and 2 bases at J, leaving 3 bases unmatched. This CDR3 spans 15 amino acids. CDR1 is LGHNA, CDR2 YNFKEQ, per germline. The CDR3 loop reads CASSDTGAGANVLTF. CDR3 coding DNA: TGTGCCAGCAGCGATACAGGGGCTGGGGCCAACGTCCTGACTTTC.

CDR3 bases: TGCAGTGCCCGGTGGGGGGGTGGCTACACCTTC. It codes for CSARWGGGYTF. The V call is TRBV20-1, the J call TRBJ1-2; D may be TRBD1 (5 bases). The CDR3 length is 11 residues. V dropped 6 bases and J dropped 7 bases, with 12 bases sitting between them. Per the germline V gene, CDR1 is DFQATT and CDR2 is SNEGSKA (reference sequence).

The chain is built from TRBV28 and TRBJ1-2; D unclear. Trimming stripped 3 bases from V and 14 bases from J, with 19 bases between. Germline V gives CDR1 MDHEN, CDR2 SYDVKM. The CDR3 extends over 13 amino acids. The CDR3: CASSLRGLPGGTF. The CDR3 DNA reads TGTGCCAGCAGTTTGAGAGGACTCCCCGGCGGGACCTTC.

The chain combines TRBV29-1 with TRBJ1-4; tentatively, D is TRBD1 (5 bases). Germline V gene data show CDR1 as SQVTM and CDR2 as ANQGSEA. This CDR3 is 11 amino acids long. V was cut by 7 bases and J by 8 bases, with 11 bases left in between. The CDR3 DNA reads TGCAGCGCTCGGACAAACGAAAAACTGTTTTTT. Translating it yields CSARTNEKLFF. Filled out from reference TRBV29-1 and TRBJ1-4, the complete variable domain reads SAVISQKPSRDICQRGTSLTIQCQVDSQVTMMFWYRQQPGQSLTLIATANQGSEATYESGFVIDKFPISRPNLTFSTLTVSNMSPEDSSIYLCSARTNEKLFFGSGTQLSVL.

The J gene is TRBJ1-2, the V gene TRBV13; no firm D call. CDR3 size: 13 residues. The V end lost 0 bases, the J end lost 3 bases, and 5 bases lay between the germline ends. Looked up from germline, CDR1 is PRHDT and CDR2 is FYEKMQ (reference sequence). The CDR3 reads CASSLGGYYGYTF. DNA of the CDR3: TGTGCCAGCAGCTTAGGGGGTTACTATGGCTACACCTTC.

The rearrangement uses TRBV18 and TRBJ1-3, with D possibly matching TRBD1 (6 bases). The CDR3 is 15 amino acids. The germline V and J ends were trimmed by 1 base and 4 bases, with 11 bases remaining between them. The germline CDR1 and CDR2 sequences are KGHSH and LQKENI. The CDR3 loop reads CASSPQQGGGNTIYF. The DNA of the CDR3 is TGTGCCAGCTCACCACAACAGGGTGGAGGAAACACCATATATTTT.

The chain links TRBV2 to TRBJ2-7; D not resolved. This CDR3 has 12 amino acids. CDR1 SNHLY and CDR2 FYNNEI come from the germline V gene. Trimming shortened V by 6 bases and J by 5 bases, and 11 bases separated the two germline ends. The CDR3 region is CASRPNTNEQYF. DNA of the CDR3: TGTGCCAGCAGGCCGAATACCAACGAGCAGTACTTC.